The 30 T cell receptor beta chains given below trace back to one sample, sequenced in a study of radiotherapy plus CTLA-4 blockade in lung cancer. Clones were sequenced by immunoSEQ multiplex PCR, and TCRdb holds only the in-frame ones, with some missing. The table records more than 75,000 clones, around 83% of them present only once. The sample was peripheral blood, taken from a patient treated with radiotherapy plus ipilimumab. All receptors come from a human donor with non-small cell lung cancer that progressed on radiotherapy plus ipilimumab.

This chain's CDR3 is CASSLATFGRDPGETQYF. As DNA, the CDR3 is TGCGCCAGCAGCTTGGCCACCTTCGGGAGAGATCCCGGGGAGACCCAGTACTTC. V usage is TRBV5-1 and J usage is TRBJ2-5; perhaps TRBD2 as D (6 bases). This CDR3 comprises 18 residues. The V gene lost 0 bases and the J gene lost 5 bases, with 23 bases spanning the gap. The germline V gene has CDR1 SGHRS and CDR2 YFSETQ.

The chain is built from TRBV10-3 and TRBJ2-1; 9 bases fit TRBD2. This CDR3 region has 17 residues. V was clipped by 0 bases and J by 7 bases; unmatched bases: 10. CDR1 and CDR2 (germline): ENHRY, SYGVKD. The CDR3 is CAISESDSGGPRNEQFF. CDR3 nucleotides: TGTGCCATCAGTGAGTCGGATAGCGGGGGTCCCCGGAATGAGCAGTTCTTC.

CDR3 in amino acids: CASSSRGGSPDTQYF. As DNA, the CDR3 is TGTGCCAGCAGCAGTCGCGGCGGTAGCCCAGATACGCAGTATTTT. J is TRBJ2-3 and V is TRBV6-6; no clear D. Trimming shortened V by 6 bases and J by 4 bases, and 17 bases separated the two germline ends. There are 15 residues in the CDR3. The V gene's germline CDR1 is MNHNY and CDR2 SVGAGI (reference sequence).

The J gene is TRBJ2-5, the V gene TRBV7-3; D unclear. The length of the CDR3 is 13 residues. Germline CDR1 SGHTA, CDR2 FQGTGA. The ends were cut back, 2 bases at V and 1 base at J, with 5 bases in the middle. As DNA, the CDR3 is TGTGCCAGCAGCTTATCTGCCCAAGAGACCCAGTACTTC. Translation: CASSLSAQETQYF. The full variable domain, with the rest looked up from reference TRBV7-3 and TRBJ2-5, is GAGVSQTPSNKVTEKGKYVELRCDPISGHTALYWYRQSLGQGPEFLIYFQGTGAADDSGLPNDRFFAVRPEGSVSTLKIQRTERGDSAVYLCASSLSAQETQYFGPGTRLLVL.

The chain couples TRBV27 to TRBJ1-3; 7 nucleotides line up with TRBD1. The CDR3 length is 15 residues. V gave up 2 bases and J gave up 4 bases; unmatched junction bases: 5. CDR1 is MNHEY and CDR2 is SMNVEV in the germline V gene (reference sequence). DNA for the CDR3: TGTGCCAGCAGTTTAAAAGGGACAGTGGGAAACACCATATATTTT. It codes for CASSLKGTVGNTIYF.

The chain joins TRBV5-1 to TRBJ2-7, with D tentatively TRBD2 (6 bases). Trimming stripped 2 bases from V and 5 bases from J, with 17 bases between. The CDR3 is made up of 15 amino acids. Germline CDR1 is SGHRS and CDR2 is YFSETQ. The CDR3 spells CASSFSGEKTDEQYF. The CDR3, as DNA: TGCGCCAGCAGCTTTTCGGGAGAAAAGACTGACGAGCAGTACTTC.

The rearrangement joins TRBV4-1 to TRBJ1-4; D might be TRBD1 (5 bases). CDR1 is MGHRA and CDR2 is YSYEKL in the germline V gene. CDR3 size: 14 residues. V was clipped by 5 bases and J by 7 bases, with 14 bases between them. CDR3 sequence reads: CASSFSGHSEKLFF. CDR3 DNA: TGCGCCAGCAGCTTCTCGGGGCACTCTGAAAAACTGTTTTTT.

This sequence joins TRBV5-1 and TRBJ2-5, with 12 bases aligning to TRBD1. The V segment lost 0 bases and the J segment 5 bases; nucleotides outside the gene matches: 2. This CDR3 contains 15 residues. Germline loops: CDR1 SGHRS, CDR2 YFSETQ. CDR3 nucleotide sequence: TGCGCCAGCAGCTTGGGCGGGACAGGGGGCGAGACCCAGTACTTC. It translates to CASSLGGTGGETQYF.

This clone was recorded once. This chain connects TRBV2 to TRBJ1-3; D remains ambiguous. Trimming shortened V by 8 bases and J by 0 bases, and 17 bases separated the two germline ends. CDR1 is SNHLY and CDR2 is FYNNEI in the germline V gene. The length of the CDR3 is 16 residues. CDR3 sequence (DNA): TGTGCCAGCGGAGAATTACTGATAAGCTCTGGAAACACCATATATTTT. Protein: CASGELLISSGNTIYF.

The V and J genes are TRBV5-4 and TRBJ2-1; 12 bases are shared with TRBD2. Germline assignment: CDR1 SGHNT and CDR2 YYREEE (reference sequence). V lost 3 bases to trimming and J lost 6 bases; unmatched junction nucleotides: 7. CDR3 length: 16 residues. The CDR3 protein is CASSSSGRASFNEQFF. As DNA, the CDR3 is TGTGCCAGCAGCTCTAGCGGGAGGGCCAGTTTCAATGAGCAGTTCTTC.

This clone was seen only a few times. V and J are TRBV30 and TRBJ2-2; weak D call: TRBD2 (5 bases). This CDR3 has 12 amino acids. Trimming left V 0 bases short and J 8 bases short, with 7 bases between. The germline CDR1 and CDR2 sequences are GTSNPN and SVGIG (reference sequence). As DNA, the CDR3 is TGTGCCTGGAGTGTACGAGGGGGGGAGCTGTTTTTT. Encoded protein: CAWSVRGGELFF.

The chain couples TRBV5-6 to TRBJ1-5; D is ambiguous. Trimming removed 1 base at V and 5 bases at J, with 10 bases between. CDR3 length: 14 residues. Germline-derived CDR1 and CDR2 are SGHDT and YYEEEE. For the CDR3, the DNA is TGTGCCAGCAGCTTGCTGCAGTCGGATCAGCCCCAGCATTTT. Encoded protein: CASSLLQSDQPQHF.

This rearrangement joins TRBV7-8 to TRBJ2-1; weak D call: TRBD2 (6 bases). From germline, CDR1 is SGHVS and CDR2 FQNEAQ. V was trimmed by 2 bases and J by 8 bases, leaving 19 bases between them. The CDR3 runs 16 residues. CDR3 coding DNA: TGTGCCAGCAGCTTAAAGCGGCTAGCGATAAGGGATGAGCAGTTCTTC. It specifies CASSLKRLAIRDEQFF.

This chain uses TRBV23-1 with TRBJ2-7, with D possibly matching TRBD2 (5 bases). TRBV23-1 is an ORF for which the function is uncertain. V was cut by 6 bases and J by 7 bases, with 19 bases left in between. CDR3 length: 14 amino acids. The CDR3 nucleotides read TGCGCCAGCAGCCCGCCAATGAGGGCGAGGGAGCAGTACGTC. Translated, it gives CASSPPMRAREQYV.

The chain carries TRBV19 and TRBJ1-2; D uncertain. The CDR3 is 14 amino acids. Trimming removed 9 bases at V and 1 base at J, with 15 bases between. Looked up from germline, CDR1 is LNHDA and CDR2 is SQIVND (reference sequence). CDR3: CARPQARSNYGYTF. The CDR3 region has the DNA TGTGCCAGACCTCAGGCGAGAAGTAACTATGGCTACACCTTC.

This sequence joins TRBV2 and TRBJ2-2; weak D call: TRBD1 (6 bases). The V gene lost 2 bases and the J gene lost 6 bases, with 7 bases spanning the gap. CDR1 is SNHLY and CDR2 is FYNNEI in the germline V gene. The CDR3 totals 13 residues. This chain's CDR3 is CASSEQGSGELFF. CDR3 nucleotides: TGTGCCAGCAGTGAACAGGGGTCCGGGGAGCTGTTTTTT.

In its sample, this clone was seen once. With a much larger clone just one base away, this may be a read error. The sample has other DNA sequences that encode this CDR3 too. V usage is TRBV30 and J usage is TRBJ2-7, with TRBD2 identical over 7 bases. Germline CDR1 is GTSNPN and CDR2 is SVGIG (reference sequence). The CDR3 consists of 12 residues. V was clipped by 5 bases and J by 9 bases; unmatched bases: 10. CDR3 protein: CAWRPDGGGQYV. The DNA of the CDR3 is TGTGCCTGGCGGCCGGATGGGGGGGGGCAGTACGTC.

The chain joins TRBV5-5 to TRBJ2-7; TRBD1 matches 7 bases. CDR3 length: 14 residues. In germline, CDR1 is SGHKS, CDR2 YYEKEE (reference sequence). V shed 4 bases and J 1 base; nucleotides not matched to a gene: 5. The CDR3 spells CASSPAGGSYEQYV. The CDR3 nucleotides are TGTGCCAGCAGCCCAGCAGGGGGATCCTACGAGCAGTACGTC.

The J gene is TRBJ1-2, the V gene TRBV6-6; 9 bases align to TRBD1. The germline CDR1 and CDR2 sequences are MNHNY and SVGAGI (reference sequence). The length of the CDR3 is 14 residues. V shed 1 base, J shed 6 bases, and the junction held 3 bases outside the gene matches. The CDR3 DNA follows: TGTGCCAGCAGTTACTACGGGACAGGGAATGGCTACACCTTC. This encodes CASSYYGTGNGYTF.

The chain employs TRBV6-1 and TRBJ2-7; D is unclear. This CDR3 region has 15 residues. With 5 bases removed from V and 4 bases from J, the gap between germline ends came to 18 bases. CDR1 is MNHNS and CDR2 is SASEGT in the germline V gene. The CDR3 here is CASSFSHPVGYEQYV. Here the CDR3 DNA reads TGTGCCAGCAGTTTTTCACACCCGGTCGGGTACGAGCAGTACGTC.

The V call is TRBV29-1, the J call TRBJ2-1; 9 bases match TRBD1. Germline-derived CDR1 and CDR2 are SQVTM and ANQGSEA. The CDR3 covers 14 residues. Unmatched junction bases numbered 7, after V lost 6 bases and J lost 4 bases. This CDR3 is CSVGQGKGYNEQFF. In nucleotides, the CDR3 is TGCAGCGTAGGACAGGGGAAGGGGTACAATGAGCAGTTCTTC.

Here the CDR3 DNA reads TGTGCCATCCGGGATACAGGGGTTGGGGAGCAGTACTTC. Translation: CAIRDTGVGEQYF. The genes are TRBV6-1 and TRBJ2-7, with 7 nucleotides matching TRBD1. The trim removed 10 bases at V and 7 bases at J, leaving 13 bases unmatched. This CDR3 spans 13 amino acids. Germline V lookup: CDR1 MNHNS, CDR2 SASEGT.

V is TRBV5-1 and J is TRBJ2-5; D may be TRBD1 or TRBD2 (5 bases each). Germline CDR1 reads SGHRS; CDR2 reads YFSETQ. V was pared by 7 bases and J by 5 bases, with 15 bases between. The CDR3 is made up of 13 amino acids. Written as DNA, the CDR3 is TGCGCCAGCCACTCGGGGCAGCCGGAGACCCAGTACTTC. Protein: CASHSGQPETQYF.

As to this clone: A read error may account for a junction end that differs from germline. The gene calls are TRBV2 and TRBJ1-1, with a weak D call TRBD1 (5 bases). From germline, CDR1 is SNHLY and CDR2 FYNNEI. The CDR3 covers 12 residues. The CDR3 DNA is TGTGCCAGCCGGGGTAATGGGGCTGAGGCTTTCTTT. It is translated as CASRGNGAEAFF. Supplemented by reference TRBV2 and TRBJ1-1, the full variable domain reads EPEVTQTPSHQVTQMGQEVILRCVPISNHLYFYWYRQILGQKVEFLVSFYNNEISEKSEIFDDQFSVERPDGSNFTLKIRSTKLEDSAMYFCASRGNGAEAFFGQGTRLTVV.

This clone was picked up a small number of times. V is TRBV18 and J is TRBJ2-3; 12 positions match TRBD2. The germline V gene encodes CDR1 KGHSH and CDR2 LQKENI. V gave up 2 bases and J gave up 0 bases; unmatched junction bases: 12. The CDR3 sequence is 20 residues long. CDR3 amino acids: CASSPFEVPGLAGSTDTQYF. The CDR3 nucleotides are TGTGCCAGCTCACCATTTGAAGTCCCGGGACTAGCGGGTAGCACAGATACGCAGTATTTT.

CDR3 DNA sequence: TGTGCCTGGAACCCGGGACTAGCGGCCCCCAATGAGTACACAGATACGCAGTATTTT. It encodes CAWNPGLAAPNEYTDTQYF. The chain couples TRBV30 to TRBJ2-3; 11 positions match TRBD2. The length of the CDR3 is 19 residues. Trimming removed 4 bases from V and 2 bases from J; junction bases left unmatched: 17. CDR1 is GTSNPN, CDR2 SVGIG, per germline (reference sequence).

The chain employs TRBV4-1 and TRBJ2-3, with D perhaps TRBD1 or TRBD2 (5 bases each). The CDR3 is made up of 15 amino acids. The V gene lost 1 base and the J gene lost 5 bases, with 13 bases spanning the gap. The germline CDR1 and CDR2 sequences are MGHRA and YSYEKL. CDR3 sequence: CASSQVNLRGDTQYF. The CDR3 DNA reads as TGCGCCAGCAGCCAAGTTAACCTGAGGGGAGATACGCAGTATTTT.

The V gene is TRBV28, the J gene TRBJ1-2; TRBD1 is a possible D gene (6 bases). Germline loops: CDR1 MDHEN, CDR2 SYDVKM. V was clipped by 6 bases and J by 2 bases, with 10 bases between them. There are 13 residues in the CDR3. The CDR3 nucleotides read TGTGCCAGCAGACAAACAGGGAACTATGGCTACACCTTC. Translated: CASRQTGNYGYTF.

This chain connects TRBV5-1 to TRBJ2-7, with D tentatively TRBD2 (6 bases). Germline values: CDR1 SGHRS, CDR2 YFSETQ. Trimming pared 3 bases from V and 6 bases from J, leaving 13 bases between. The CDR3 is 13 residues long. The CDR3 DNA reads TGCGCCAGCAGCTCTGGAGGGAACCGCGAGCAGTACTTC. As protein: CASSSGGNREQYF. The variable domain in full, with the rest retrieved from reference TRBV5-1 and TRBJ2-7, is KAGVTQTPRYLIKTRGQQVTLSCSPISGHRSVSWYQQTPGQGLQFLFEYFSETQRNKGNFPGRFSGRQFSNSRSEMNVSTLELGDSALYLCASSSGGNREQYFGPGTRLTVT.

CDR3 coding DNA: TGTGCCATCAGTGACAGGATGGCCTATGGCTACACCTTC. This sequence encodes CAISDRMAYGYTF. The chain carries TRBV10-3 and TRBJ1-2, with D uncertain. Germline values: CDR1 ENHRY, CDR2 SYGVKD. The CDR3 contains 13 residues. V lost 3 bases, J lost 4 bases, and 9 bases lay in between.